This T cell receptor beta chain originates from a study of human T cells and chemical hapten exposure. General study findings and limits: Expanded TCR counts at PT1 were positively correlated with the patch test score.

In this sample, this clonotype turned up many times. What it recognizes is unknown. Mismatch with germline at one junction end may stem from a read error. TCRdb ran MiXCR on the RACE reads and lists one entry per CDR3 protein. The data show about 120,000 distinct CDR3 sequences, roughly 15% seen once. Time point reported: patch test 1, 2 weeks after DPC sensitization. As to treatment: therapeutic diphenylcyclopropenone sensitization with weekly scalp DPC. Prior to each patch test being applied, blood was drawn. The germline V gene has CDR1 MNHNY and CDR2 SVGAGI (reference sequence). CDR3 size: 15 residues.

The rearrangement joins TRBV6-6 to TRBJ2-5; D is perhaps TRBD2 (6 bases). The clonotype comes from a man in his late teens or twenties with alopecia areata. Some clones in this sample may be carry-over from other donors' samples. The sequencing used whole blood, collected in connection with sensitization to the hapten diphenylcyclopropenone (DPC). The chain's CDR3 is CASSDSRGPWMAQYF. The CDR3 bases are TGTGCCAGCAGTGACTCGCGGGGCCCATGGATGGCCCAGTACTTC.